This TCR beta chain is drawn from a study of OX40 agonist ivuxolimab in advanced cancers. Study information: Patients were roughly 81% male with ages about 20 to 79, mean about 60.

Libraries were prepared by immunoSEQ multiplex PCR; TCRdb keeps only in-frame clonotypes and omits some of them. In the table there are about 67,000 clones, 80% to 90% of which are singletons. CDR3 length: 12 residues. Trimming cost V 3 bases and J 3 bases, with 2 bases left between them. CDR1 and CDR2 from the germline V gene are LGHNT and FRNRAP. J is TRBJ2-2 and V is TRBV12-5; D remains ambiguous. The TCR originated in an adult with an advanced solid tumor such as melanoma, head and neck, liver or kidney cancer. Sequencing used CD4+ or CD8+ T cells sorted from blood, obtained in a trial of the OX40 agonist ivuxolimab. Here the CDR3 DNA reads TGTGCTAGTGGTTTTTACACCGGGGAGCTGTTTTTT. Translated, it gives CASGFYTGELFF.